This T cell receptor (beta chain) is drawn from a study of radiation and T cells in renal cell carcinoma. Study-level findings and limits: Top tumor clonotypes rose in blood 2 weeks post-radiation, then contracted.

Sample time point: blood 4 weeks post-SBRT, at nephrectomy. Stated treatment: 15 Gy SBRT to primary tumor, nephrectomy 4 weeks later. V was clipped by 0 bases and J by 9 bases; unmatched bases: 7. The CDR3 sequence is 16 residues long. Looked up from germline, CDR1 is SGDLS and CDR2 is YYNGEE. Clones were read by immunoSEQ multiplex PCR, and TCRdb kept only the in-frame ones, dropping some. The table shows tens of thousands of clones, with over 70% occurring only once. Remarks on this clone: Antigen unknown.

This clonotype was obtained from a man in his 60s with renal cell carcinoma. Sequenced here: blood, sampled from a patient whose treatment included radiotherapy and nephrectomy. This chain joins TRBV9 and TRBJ2-1, with TRBD2 identical over 12 bases. The DNA for the CDR3 is TGTGCCAGCAGCGTAGGTCTAGCGGGAGGGGTAAGTGAGCAGTTCTTC. Translation: CASSVGLAGGVSEQFF. The whole variable domain, remainder taken from reference TRBV9 and TRBJ2-1, is DSGVTQTPKHLITATGQRVTLRCSPRSGDLSVYWYQQSLDQGLQFLIQYYNGEERAKGNILERFSAQQFPDLHSELNLSSLELGDSALYFCASSVGLAGGVSEQFFGPGTRLTVL.